This T cell receptor beta chain comes out of a study of T cell changes during pregnancy in multiple sclerosis. Some clones are missing from TCRdb's copy, which holds only in-frame ones; the method was immunoSEQ multiplex PCR. This sample has approximately 68,000 clones; about nine tenths occur once, and the top ten carry around 0.7%. This sequence was found in a female donor in good health, enrolled as a control in a pregnancy study. The source material was peripheral blood, sampled in the third trimester of pregnancy.

The CDR3 loop is CASSVQGATGELFF. The CDR3 nucleotides are TGTGCCAGTAGTGTACAGGGGGCAACCGGGGAGCTGTTTTTT. The chain links TRBV19 to TRBJ2-2, with 9 bases matching TRBD1. There are 14 residues in the CDR3. Germline V gives CDR1 LNHDA, CDR2 SQIVND (reference sequence). With 5 bases clipped from V and 5 bases from J, the junction kept 3 bases outside the gene matches.